This TCR beta chain was sequenced during a study of T cell changes during pregnancy in multiple sclerosis. CDR1 is MGHRA, CDR2 YSYEKL, per germline. CDR3 length: 15 amino acids. J gave up 7 bases and V 4 bases, and 11 bases lay outside the gene matches. The data were produced by immunoSEQ multiplex PCR, yet TCRdb's version contains in-frame clones alone and is incomplete. Here the sample spans 88,000 or so clones, 92% being singletons. The chain recombines TRBV4-1 with TRBJ2-7; 9 nucleotides agree with TRBD1. The TCR was taken from a female donor with multiple sclerosis, enrolled in a pregnancy study. Here the sequenced sample was peripheral blood, taken before pregnancy. CDR3 DNA sequence: TGCGCCAGCAGCCTCAGCACACAGGGGGCGGGGGAGCAGTACTTC. It yields the protein CASSLSTQGAGEQYF.